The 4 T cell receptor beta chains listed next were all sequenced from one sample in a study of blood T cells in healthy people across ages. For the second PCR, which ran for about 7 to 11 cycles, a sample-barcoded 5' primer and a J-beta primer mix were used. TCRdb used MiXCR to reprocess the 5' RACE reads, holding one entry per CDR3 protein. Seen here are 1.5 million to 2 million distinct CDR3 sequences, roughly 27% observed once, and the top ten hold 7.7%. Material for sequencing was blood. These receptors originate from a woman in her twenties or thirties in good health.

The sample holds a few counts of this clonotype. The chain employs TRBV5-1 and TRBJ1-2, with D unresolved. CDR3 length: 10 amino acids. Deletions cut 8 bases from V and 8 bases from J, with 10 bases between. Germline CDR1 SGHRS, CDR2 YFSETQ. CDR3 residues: CASRVRGYTF. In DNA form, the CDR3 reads TGCGCCAGTCGTGTAAGAGGCTACACCTTC.

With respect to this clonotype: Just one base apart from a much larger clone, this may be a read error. The CDR3 spells CASSMAAGDTDTQYF. CDR3 nucleotides: TGCGCCAGCAGCATGGCAGCGGGAGACACAGATACGCAGTATTTT. This sequence joins TRBV5-1 and TRBJ2-3; 8 bases match TRBD2. The germline V gene encodes CDR1 SGHRS and CDR2 YFSETQ. After removal of 4 bases from V and 2 bases from J, the junction contained 6 bases not matched to a gene. This CDR3 spans 15 amino acids.

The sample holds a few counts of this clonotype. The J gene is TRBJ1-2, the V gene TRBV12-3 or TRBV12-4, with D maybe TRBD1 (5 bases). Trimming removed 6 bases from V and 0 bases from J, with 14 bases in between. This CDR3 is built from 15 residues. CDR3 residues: CASSPGTFANYGYTF. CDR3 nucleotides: TGTGCCAGCAGCCCCGGGACGTTCGCTAACTATGGCTACACCTTC.

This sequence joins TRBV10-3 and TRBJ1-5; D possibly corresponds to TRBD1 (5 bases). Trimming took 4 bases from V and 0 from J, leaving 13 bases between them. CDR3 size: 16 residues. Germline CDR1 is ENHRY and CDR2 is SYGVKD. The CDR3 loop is CAISGGDGHSNQPQHF. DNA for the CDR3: TGTGCCATCAGTGGTGGGGACGGACATAGCAATCAGCCCCAGCATTTT.